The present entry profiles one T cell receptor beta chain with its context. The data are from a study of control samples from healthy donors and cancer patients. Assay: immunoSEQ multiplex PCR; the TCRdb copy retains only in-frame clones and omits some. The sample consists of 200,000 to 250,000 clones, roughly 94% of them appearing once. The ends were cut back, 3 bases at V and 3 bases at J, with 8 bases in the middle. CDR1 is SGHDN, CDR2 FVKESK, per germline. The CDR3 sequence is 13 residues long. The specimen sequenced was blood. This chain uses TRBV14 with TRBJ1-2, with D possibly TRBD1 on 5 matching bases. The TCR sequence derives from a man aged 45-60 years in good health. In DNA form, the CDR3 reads TGTGCCAGCAGCCAGCGACAGTACTATGGCTACACCTTC. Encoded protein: CASSQRQYYGYTF.